This record concerns one TCR beta chain sequence. This record comes from a study of blood T cell repertoires in COVID-19. Looking at the study overall: The United States, Italy and Spain were the sources of the acute and convalescent COVID-19 samples. T cells, B-cell-depleted T cells, or PBMCs provided the cDNA or gDNA that served as material.

Repertoires were generated with immunoSEQ multiplex PCR, while TCRdb's copy carries only in-frame clones and drops some. The sample consists of 15,000 to 20,000 clones, 87% of them appearing once. Germline CDR1 reads SGHDN; CDR2 reads FVKESK. Unmatched junction bases numbered 7, after V lost 3 bases and J lost 11 bases. This CDR3 comprises 13 residues. The sample was peripheral blood. V gene TRBV14 combines with J gene TRBJ2-1, with 7 bases matching TRBD2. The receptor comes from a human donor in a cohort sampled during active COVID-19. Here the CDR3 reads CASSQPGLPQQFF. The DNA for the CDR3 is TGTGCCAGCAGCCAGCCGGGACTACCCCAGCAGTTCTTC.